Described below is a single T cell receptor (beta chain) sequence and its context. These data are taken from a study of blood T cell repertoires in COVID-19. Libraries were prepared by immunoSEQ multiplex PCR; TCRdb keeps only in-frame clonotypes and omits some of them. The table records 100,000 to 150,000 clones, approximately 81% of them present only once. The CDR3 totals 14 residues. V lost 7 bases and J lost 6; bases outside the gene matches: 3. The germline V gene encodes CDR1 MNHEY and CDR2 SVGAGI. Sequencing was carried out using peripheral blood. This receptor was identified in a man in his 60s with acute or convalescent COVID-19. This chain joins TRBV6-5 and TRBJ2-1; 13 bases map to TRBD2. CDR3 in DNA: TGTGCCAGCATAACTAGCGGGGGGGCCAATGAGCAGTTCTTC. It encodes CASITSGGANEQFF.